This T cell receptor beta chain was identified in a study of shared clonotypes between healthy human individuals. Some clones are missing from TCRdb's copy, which holds only in-frame ones; the method was immunoSEQ multiplex PCR. The sample includes around 990,000 clones, about 72% seen only once; the top ten take roughly 0.82%. CDR3 length: 16 residues. Germline CDR1 is LNHNV and CDR2 is YYDKDF (reference sequence). V lost 0 bases and J lost 6; bases outside the gene matches: 3. This sequence was found in a man aged 18 to 29 in good health. Some clones in this sample may be carry-over from other donors' samples. Sequencing was performed on memory CD4+ T cells from PBMCs. Subset indicated: CD45RA-negative fraction. The chain recombines TRBV15 with TRBJ2-1, with 12 bases aligning to TRBD2. CDR3 bases: TGTGCCACCAGCAGAGACCCGGGACTAGCGGGCAATGAGCAGTTCTTC. Amino acid sequence: CATSRDPGLAGNEQFF. Full variable domain (missing parts from reference TRBV15 and TRBJ2-1): DAMVIQNPRYQVTQFGKPVTLSCSQTLNHNVMYWYQQKSSQAPKLLFHYYDKDFNNEADTPDNFQSRRPNTSFCFLDIRSPGLGDTAMYLCATSRDPGLAGNEQFFGPGTRLTVL.